The rows below give T cell receptor beta chains drawn from one sample of a study of T cells after yellow fever vaccination. From the 5' RACE reads, TCRdb called clonotypes with MiXCR, one entry per CDR3 protein. Among 130,000 or so distinct CDR3 sequences listed, about 15% were seen once. Specimen: CD8+ T cells sorted from PBMCs, collected 5 days after the yellow fever booster vaccination. These receptors were collected from a man aged 18 to 35 who received the YFV17D yellow fever vaccine. CDR3s include the opening cysteine and the closing phenylalanine or tryptophan. D genes are given only for firm matches. Expanded clones are given a class, and other clones once, few, many or no size at all.

TRBJ2-1 TRBV5-1 NA NA TGCGCCAGCAGCTTGGATGACGAGGGGTACAATGAGCAGTTCTTC CASSLDDEGYNEQFF
TRBJ2-2 TRBV20-1 few NA TGCAGTGCTAGGGTGGTTAACACCGGGGAGCTGTTTTTT CSARVVNTGELFF
TRBJ2-3 TRBV29-1 NA NA TGCAGCGTTGAGGGAAGGGTTGGCTCTAGCACAGATACGCAGTATTTT CSVEGRVGSSTDTQYF
TRBJ1-4 TRBV7-9 NA NA TGTGCCAGCAGCGGGGGGAGCGATAATGAAAAACTGTTTTTT CASSGGSDNEKLFF
TRBJ1-4 TRBV5-6 NA NA TGTGCCAGCAGCCCCGGCGGCGGGGGTAGAAAACTGTTTTTT CASSPGGGGRKLFF
TRBJ2-2 TRBV7-9 NA NA TGTGCCAGCAGCTTAAGAGGGGCTGCGAACACCGGGGAGCTGTTTTTT CASSLRGAANTGELFF
TRBJ2-3 TRBV27 few NA TGTGCCAGCAGTCACGGGACCTCCCTAGATACGCAGTATTTT CASSHGTSLDTQYF
TRBJ2-1 TRBV12-3/TRBV12-4 NA NA TGTGCCAGCACCTCGCCCCACAATGAGCAGTTCTTC CASTSPHNEQFF
TRBJ2-3 TRBV4-3 NA TRBD1 TGCGCCAGCAGCCAAGATCTAGGACAGGGTGGCGTTAGAGGGACAGATACGCAGTATTTT CASSQDLGQGGVRGTDTQYF
TRBJ2-2 TRBV20-1 NA NA TGCAGTGCTAGAGACCCCAAGGGGGCGGGGGTAGCCGGGGAGCTGTTTTTT CSARDPKGAGVAGELFF
TRBJ1-1 TRBV4-1 NA NA TGCGCCAGCAGCCAAGCAGCAGAGAACACTGAAGCTTTCTTT CASSQAAENTEAFF
TRBJ1-1 TRBV11-2 NA NA TGTGCCAGCGATATCCCGGTGGCGAACACTGAAGCTTTCTTT CASDIPVANTEAFF
TRBJ2-2 TRBV7-9 NA TRBD1 TGTGCCAGCACCTATGACAGGGGTAGCACCGGGGAGCTGTTTTTT CASTYDRGSTGELFF
TRBJ1-2 TRBV4-3 few TRBD1 TGCGCCAGCAGCCAAGCCAGGACAGGGGGCTCTGGCTACACCTTC CASSQARTGGSGYTF
TRBJ1-1 TRBV20-1 NA NA TGCAGTGCTAGTTGGGGGCCTAACACTGAAGCTTTCTTT CSASWGPNTEAFF
TRBJ1-3 TRBV4-2 NA NA TGTGCCAGCAGCCAAGTTTCGACAGAGAATGGAAACACCATATATTTT CASSQVSTENGNTIYF
TRBJ2-7 TRBV20-1 many NA TGCAGTGCTAGAGGTCCAAGCTCCTACGAGCAGTACTTC CSARGPSSYEQYF
TRBJ2-5 TRBV2 NA TRBD1 TGTGCCAGTCACCCAGGGGGCCTAGGGCAAGAGACCCAGTACTTC CASHPGGLGQETQYF
TRBJ2-5 TRBV9 NA NA TGTGCCAGCACCAAGGGGGGGATGTACCAAGAGACCCAGTACTTC CASTKGGMYQETQYF
TRBJ1-2 TRBV19 NA NA TGTGCCAGTAATCCCGGAGTCTATGGCTACACCTTC CASNPGVYGYTF
TRBJ1-2 TRBV19 few TRBD1 TGTGCCAGTAGCCCGGGACAGGGCTATGGCTACACCTTC CASSPGQGYGYTF
TRBJ2-7 TRBV30 few NA TGTGCCTGGAGTGTACTAAGGCATACTCCTTCCTACGAGCAGTACTTC CAWSVLRHTPSYEQYF
TRBJ2-1 TRBV15 few NA TGTGCCACCAGCAGAGAAGGGTACAATGAGCAGTTCTTC CATSREGYNEQFF
TRBJ2-7 TRBV6-5 few NA TGTGCCAGCAGTTACTTCACTGGTTACGAGCAGTACTTC CASSYFTGYEQYF
TRBJ2-2 TRBV27 few TRBD1 TGTGCCAGCAGTTTGACAGGGGACACCGGGGAGCTGTTTTTT CASSLTGDTGELFF
TRBJ1-1 TRBV5-1 few TRBD1 TGCGCCAGCAGCCCCTGGAGGGGGCGCGGGGCTTTCTTT CASSPWRGRGAFF
TRBJ2-7 TRBV3-1 few TRBD1 TGTGCCAGCAGCCAAGTTGGGACAGGGACATTGGAGCAGTACTTC CASSQVGTGTLEQYF
TRBJ1-1 TRBV7-6 NA NA TGTGCCAGCAGCTTATCAAGCGCGGGTTACACTGAAGCTTTCTTT CASSLSSAGYTEAFF
TRBJ2-1 TRBV6-4 NA NA TGTGCCAGCAGTGCCCAGGGAAGCTCCTACAATGAGCAGTTCTTC CASSAQGSSYNEQFF
TRBJ1-1 TRBV12-3/TRBV12-4 many NA TGTGCCAGCAGTTTTCTTGACATCCCCTTCACTGAAGCTTTCTTT CASSFLDIPFTEAFF
TRBJ2-2 TRBV7-2 few TRBD1 TGTGCCAGCAGGTCCGCGATGGGACAGGGAATCCGGGAGCTGTTTTTT CASRSAMGQGIRELFF
TRBJ2-7 TRBV7-6 NA NA TGTGCCAGCAGCTTGGCCCCCGGACGGATCGACGAGCAGTACTTC CASSLAPGRIDEQYF
TRBJ1-1 TRBV4-1 few TRBD1 TGCGCCAGCAGCCAAGCCGGGACAGGGGCCTTAACTCAGTCTAGGCTCTCTGAAGCTTTCTTT CASSQAGTGALTQSRLSEAFF
TRBJ2-2 TRBV27 NA TRBD1 TGTGCCAGCAGTTTAAGAGGACAGGACTACACCGGGGAGCTGTTTTTT CASSLRGQDYTGELFF
TRBJ2-7 TRBV15 NA NA TGTGCCACCAGCGCACTAGGACGGCAGTACTTC CATSALGRQYF
TRBJ1-2 TRBV3-1 NA NA TGTGCCAGCAGCCTACGGACGTCGGCGAGGTACGGCTACACCTTC CASSLRTSARYGYTF
TRBJ1-1 TRBV12-3/TRBV12-4 NA NA TGTGCCAGCAGTTTTGCGGGGGGGGACGGCCAAGCTTTCTTT CASSFAGGDGQAFF
TRBJ2-2 TRBV29-1 few TRBD1 TGCAGCGCGACAGGGGCGAACACCGGGGAGCTGTTTTTT CSATGANTGELFF
TRBJ1-3 TRBV6-5 few NA TGTGCCAGCAGTTCCCAGCCGGGGGGGTACTCTGGAAACACCATATATTTT CASSSQPGGYSGNTIYF
TRBJ1-2 TRBV6-5 NA NA TGTGCCAGCAGTTATAGCGTGGCGGCCAACTATGGCTACACCTTC CASSYSVAANYGYTF
TRBJ2-7 TRBV27 once TRBD1 TGTGCCAGCAGTCTGTACGGGACAGGGGGTACCTACGAGCAGTACTTC CASSLYGTGGTYEQYF